Described below is a single T cell receptor beta chain sequence and its context. The data were taken from a study of T cell repertoires in cytomegalovirus infection. TCRdb reanalysed the reads using MiXCR and keeps one entry per CDR3 protein. The sample includes around 530,000 distinct CDR3 sequences, about 30% of them seen just once. The germline CDR1 and CDR2 sequences are SQVTM and ANQGSEA. The V gene end was trimmed by 8 bases and the J gene end by 3 bases; junction bases not matched to a gene: 9. The CDR3 is 14 amino acids. This receptor was identified in a human donor in good health (CMV status not recorded). Some clones in this sample may be carry-over from other donors' samples. The sample consisted of PBMCs. The rearrangement joins TRBV29-1 to TRBJ1-1; 10 bases are a match to TRBD1. This chain's CDR3 is CSISRTGGDTEAFF. CDR3 coding DNA: TGCAGCATCTCCAGGACAGGGGGGGACACTGAAGCTTTCTTT.